Listed below are T cell receptor beta chains from one sample, sequenced in a study of control samples from healthy donors and cancer patients. The method was immunoSEQ multiplex PCR; TCRdb's version includes in-frame clones alone and lacks a portion of them. Here the sample spans 210,000 or so clones, 91% being singletons. Source material: blood. The source is a man aged 25-45 years in good health. The CDR3 runs from the conserved cysteine through the conserved F or W. Fields, in order: J gene, D gene, clone size, CDR3 length, V gene, CDR3 DNA, CDR3 protein. The D gene is left open where the match is weak. Size is omitted from some rows. Given values are once, few, many or a class for expanded clones.

TRBJ1-2	TRBD1	few	15	TRBV19	TGTGCCAGTAACGACAGGGGGACTCTTAACTATGGCTACACCTTC	CASNDRGTLNYGYTF
TRBJ2-2	-	once	15	TRBV7-9	TGTGCCAGCAGCTCACGGACTTCTAACACCGGGGAGCTGTTTTTT	CASSSRTSNTGELFF
TRBJ1-1	TRBD1	-	14	TRBV23-1	TGCGCCAGCAGTCGGGGCGACAGGGACACTGAAGCTTTCTTT	CASSRGDRDTEAFF
TRBJ1-5	-	-	15	TRBV5-6	TGTGCCAGCAGCTCGAGCCCCGATAGCAATCAGCCCCAGCATTTT	CASSSSPDSNQPQHF
TRBJ1-6	-	-	16	TRBV11-2	TGTGCCAGCAGCTTAGACTCACAGGGAGGTGGTTCACCCCTCCACTTT	CASSLDSQGGGSPLHF
TRBJ1-2	-	-	14	TRBV7-2	TGTGCCAGCAGCTTAGTCCCAGGCAACTATGGCTACACCTTC	CASSLVPGNYGYTF
TRBJ1-4	-	-	14	TRBV6-1	TGTGCCAGCAGTGTGACCGGGTCCAATGAAAAACTGTTTTTT	CASSVTGSNEKLFF
TRBJ2-2	TRBD1	-	17	TRBV24-1	TGTGCCACCAGTGATTGGACAGGGGCCCCGGGGACCGGGGAGCTGTTTTTT	CATSDWTGAPGTGELFF
TRBJ2-7	-	-	14	TRBV6-2/TRBV6-3	TGTGCCAGCAGTTACGGGCGGGCTTCCAACGAGCAGTACTTC	CASSYGRASNEQYF
TRBJ1-1	TRBD1	-	12	TRBV6-5	TGTGCCAGCGGACAGGGGAGAGATGTAGCTTTCTTT	CASGQGRDVAFF
TRBJ1-2	TRBD1	-	15	TRBV18	TGTGCCAGCTCACTATCCGGGACAGGGAAGAATGGCTACACCTTC	CASSLSGTGKNGYTF
TRBJ1-5	TRBD1	once	14	TRBV27	TGTGCCAGCGGCCCGGGACAGGCCAATCAGCCCCAGCATTTT	CASGPGQANQPQHF
TRBJ1-4	TRBD1	-	15	TRBV6-5	TGTGCCAGCAGTTACTCCAAGGGGGCATATGAAAAACTGTTTTTT	CASSYSKGAYEKLFF
TRBJ2-3	TRBD2	-	16	TRBV3-1/TRBV3-2	TGTGCCAGCAGCCAAAGGACTAGCGCTAACACAGATACGCAGTATTTT	CASSQRTSANTDTQYF